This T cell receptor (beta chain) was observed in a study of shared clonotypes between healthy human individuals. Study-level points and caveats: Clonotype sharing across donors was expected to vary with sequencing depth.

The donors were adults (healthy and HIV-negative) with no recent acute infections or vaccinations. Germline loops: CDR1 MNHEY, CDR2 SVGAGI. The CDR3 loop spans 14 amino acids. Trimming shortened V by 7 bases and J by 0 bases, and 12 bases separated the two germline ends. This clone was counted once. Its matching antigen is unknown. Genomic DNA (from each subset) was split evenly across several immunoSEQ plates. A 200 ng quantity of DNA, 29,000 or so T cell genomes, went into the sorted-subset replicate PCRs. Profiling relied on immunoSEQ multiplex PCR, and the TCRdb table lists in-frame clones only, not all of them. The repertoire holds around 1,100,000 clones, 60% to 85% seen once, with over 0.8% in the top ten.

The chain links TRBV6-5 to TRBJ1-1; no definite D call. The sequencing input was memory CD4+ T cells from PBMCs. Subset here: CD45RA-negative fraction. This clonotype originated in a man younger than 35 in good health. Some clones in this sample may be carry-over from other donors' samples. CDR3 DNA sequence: TGTGCCAGCAAAGGACGGCCCATGAACACTGAAGCTTTCTTT. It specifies CASKGRPMNTEAFF.